This TCR beta chain was obtained from a study of blood T cell repertoires in COVID-19. Across the whole study: Samples came from the United States, Italy and Spain, spanning acute and convalescent COVID-19. From T cells, B-cell-depleted T cells, or PBMCs came the material, which was cDNA or gDNA.

As originally analysed: Reference gene primer amplification in the assay estimated nucleated cell counts. Produced via immunoSEQ multiplex PCR; TCRdb's table is partial and in-frame only. That table gives V, J and clone size, and the DNA gave D and trimming. The top ten clones hold 2.5% to 3% of a sample with 200,000 to 250,000 clones, about 90% of them seen once. Germline V gene data show CDR1 as MNHNY and CDR2 as SVGAGI (reference sequence). This CDR3 has 18 residues. Unmatched junction bases numbered 14, after V lost 6 bases and J lost 3 bases. The chain carries TRBV6-6 and TRBJ1-2, with TRBD1 identical over 12 bases. The TCR comes from a woman in her fifties or sixties with acute or convalescent COVID-19. Sequenced material: peripheral blood. For the CDR3, the DNA is TGTGCCAGCAGACGACCCCGGGACAGGGGGCAGGTCGACTATGGCTACACCTTC. It translates to CASRRPRDRGQVDYGYTF.